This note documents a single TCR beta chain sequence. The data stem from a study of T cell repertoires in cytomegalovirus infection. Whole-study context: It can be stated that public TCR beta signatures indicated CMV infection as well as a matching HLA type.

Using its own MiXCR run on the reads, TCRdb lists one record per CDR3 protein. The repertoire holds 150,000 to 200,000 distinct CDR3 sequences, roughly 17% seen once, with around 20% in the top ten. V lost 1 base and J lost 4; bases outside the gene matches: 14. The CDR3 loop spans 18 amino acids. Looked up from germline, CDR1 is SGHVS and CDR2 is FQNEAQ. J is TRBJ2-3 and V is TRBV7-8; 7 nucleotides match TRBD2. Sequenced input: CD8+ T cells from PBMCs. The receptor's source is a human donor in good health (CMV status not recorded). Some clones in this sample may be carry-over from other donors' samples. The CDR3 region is CASSLGPSGGTRADTQYF. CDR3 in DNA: TGTGCCAGCAGCTTAGGCCCGTCCGGGGGGACGAGGGCAGATACGCAGTATTTT. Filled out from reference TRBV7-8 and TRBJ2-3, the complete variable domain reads GAGVSQSPRYKVAKRGQDVALRCDPISGHVSLFWYQQALGQGPEFLTYFQNEAQLDKSGLPSDRFFAERPEGSVSTLKIQRTQQEDSAVYLCASSLGPSGGTRADTQYFGPGTRLTVL.